This note documents a single TCR beta chain sequence. This clonotype was found many times. Its antigen remains undetermined. Per-nucleotide qualities are absent, and no much larger clonotype sits a single base away. This entry is derived from a study of regulatory T cells in long-lasting Graves disease (dated by TCRdb to about 2021). Turning to the overall study: Persistent Graves' disease was defined as persistently positive TSH receptor autoantibodies together with antithyroid drug treatment for over 5 years. Peripheral blood TCR sequencing and RNA sequencing compared persistent Graves' disease patients with newly diagnosed Graves' disease patients. The study was conducted in China and was registered as a clinical trial. TCR sequencing covered some 13 persistent and approximately 20 newly diagnosed Graves' disease patients, around 33 samples in total. Antithyroid drugs had been taken for approximately 10 years on average by persistent Graves' disease patients in the clinical cohort. On the study overall, not on this receptor specifically: Sequencing and analysis were limited to the TCR beta chain. As a limitation, the authors acknowledged that the small sample size may reduce accuracy. Because the primary lesion, thyroid tissue, could not be accessed, the study looked at peripheral blood alone. Persistent disease showed preferential use of TRBV28, TRBJ1-2 and TRBJ2-5, whereas newly diagnosed disease favored TRBV20-1 and TRBJ2-1. A larger number of public clonotypes was shared among persistent patients (around 3,000) than among newly diagnosed patients (roughly 1,000). Compared with newly diagnosed patients, patients with persistent Graves' disease had lower TCR Shannon entropy and fewer highly expanded clones, which suggests clonal expansion.

The library relied on multiplex PCR. This sample was sequenced with an Illumina HiSeq 4000. To build TCR beta libraries, CDR3 regions were amplified by Arm-PCR using iRepertoire HTBI primers. Gel purification was performed on PCR products prior to sequencing. For the original study's pipeline: Gene usage analysis of CDR3 amino acid clonotypes relied on the 60 to 65 TRBV and 15 or so TRBJ segments identified across samples. COPE and FqMerger were used to merge filtered high-quality paired reads into contigs. BLAST was used to align contigs to IMGT TRBV, TRBD and TRBJ reference genes, and CDR3 was defined according to IMGT. Any clonotype with a frequency above 0.1% was classified as a highly expanded clone. Repertoire diversity was measured by Shannon entropy, and V-J evenness by the Gini coefficient. Clonotypes shared by more than one individual were considered public. Using fastp trimming at Q25 and MiXCR clonotype assembly, TCRdb reanalyzed the public sequencing data and kept in-frame beta chains. Every entry covers one CDR3 protein and lists the most common genes and DNA from its rows. The V and J calls, along with clone size, are taken from TCRdb and not from the paper's own processing. The table for this sample lists approximately 360,000 distinct CDR3 sequences; roughly 24% of them were counted only once. Of the sample, under 35% falls within the top ten clones.

According to the study, the label for this sample's time point signals: persistent/refractory GD, antithyroid drugs over 5 years with positive TRAb. RNA was extracted from PBMCs in TRIzol for both TCR sequencing and RNA sequencing. Graves' disease was diagnosed according to American Thyroid Association guidelines. Patients were recruited from an endocrinology department in Xi'an, China. Each patient gave approximately 9.7 milliliters of peripheral blood, collected in an EDTA anticoagulant tube. PBMCs were isolated by Ficoll Paque Plus density gradient separation without further T cell sorting. An Agilent 2100 Bioanalyzer and agarose gel were used to assess RNA quality, and a NanoDrop 2000 was used to measure RNA concentration. Trimming takes 10 bases from V and 4 bases from J, and the germline ends sit 10 bases apart. CDR1 and CDR2 are read off the germline V gene as MDHEN and SYDVKM. The CDR3 holds 11 amino acids from the cysteine to the phenylalanine. Of all the DNA, just the CDR3 is kept, 33 bases in frame from base 1.

Recombination linked TRBV28 to TRBJ1-1, with the D gene not clear enough to name. Material: peripheral blood mononuclear cells (PBMCs), obtained when the disease was refractory, from a patient treated with antithyroid drugs. The TCR sequence derives from a woman aged 40 to 55 with Graves disease. Donor details come from another sample of the same person, matched by shared clones. The CDR3 has the sequence CATSPRTEAFF. The nucleotide sequence is given as TGTGCCACCTCCCCGCGCACTGAAGCTTTCTTT.